The 19 T cell receptor beta chains below come from one sample, sequenced in a study of T cells in Graves' hyperthyroidism and ophthalmopathy. Amplified TCR beta CDR3 regions came from RNA transcripts. HTBI primers were the set used in a first-round RT-PCR of the TCR CDR3. TCRdb re-analysed the multiplex PCR reads in MiXCR, keeping a single row per CDR3 protein. The table lists some 490,000 distinct CDR3 sequences, under 25% of them singletons. The specimen sequenced was blood. The source of these receptors is a woman between 70 and 85 years old with Graves' ophthalmopathy.

This clonotype occurred a few times. This chain uses TRBV7-2 with TRBJ2-1; tentatively, D is TRBD2 (5 bases). CDR1 is SGHTA and CDR2 is FQGNSA in the germline V gene. Trimming pared 4 bases from V and 10 bases from J, leaving 11 bases between. This CDR3 is 12 amino acids long. CDR3 sequence: CASSSDSREQFF. The CDR3 nucleotides are TGTGCCAGCAGCTCGGACTCCCGAGAGCAGTTCTTC.

This clonotype was counted only a few times. This rearrangement joins TRBV6-1 to TRBJ1-4; 7 positions match TRBD1. With 5 bases clipped from V and 7 bases from J, the junction kept 7 bases outside the gene matches. The CDR3 is 14 residues long. Germline V lookup: CDR1 MNHNS, CDR2 SASEGT. The CDR3, as DNA: TGTGCCAGCAGTCAACAGGGGATCGGTGAAAAACTGTTTTTT. Translation: CASSQQGIGEKLFF.

The CDR3 sequence is CASSVRTGGDTEAFF. In nucleotides, the CDR3 is TGCGCCAGCAGCGTCCGAACAGGGGGGGACACTGAAGCTTTCTTT. The chain employs TRBV5-1 and TRBJ1-1, with 8 bases matching TRBD1. The J segment lost 3 bases and the V segment lost 4 bases, leaving 8 bases of the junction unmatched. The germline gives CDR1 SGHRS, CDR2 YFSETQ. The CDR3 runs 15 residues.

This clonotype was counted a few times. The chain uses TRBV10-3 and TRBJ1-6; no clear D. The CDR3 is 12 amino acids. Germline CDR1 reads ENHRY; CDR2 reads SYGVKD. Trimming stripped 7 bases from V and 5 bases from J, with 6 bases between. The CDR3 nucleotides are TGTGCCATCAAGGATAATAATTCACCCCTCCACTTT. It encodes CAIKDNNSPLHF.

V gene TRBV5-5 combines with J gene TRBJ1-6; D ambiguous. Germline values: CDR1 SGHKS, CDR2 YYEKEE (reference sequence). The V end lost 4 bases, the J end lost 4 bases, and 6 bases lay between the germline ends. This CDR3 is built from 13 residues. CDR3 region: CASSPRYNSPLHF. The CDR3 region has the DNA TGTGCCAGCAGCCCCAGATATAATTCACCCCTCCACTTT.

This clonotype was counted ten times or more. This chain links TRBV7-2 with TRBJ2-1; perhaps TRBD2 as D (6 bases). Trimming removed 2 bases from V and 8 bases from J, with 16 bases in between. CDR1 is SGHTA, CDR2 FQGNSA, per germline. The CDR3 contains 15 residues. In DNA, the CDR3 is TGTGCCAGCAGCTTATGGGGGGTGGGTGGCGATGAGCAGTTCTTC. Protein sequence: CASSLWGVGGDEQFF.

This clonotype has at least ten counts. This chain uses TRBV28 with TRBJ1-6, with D unresolved. Germline V gene data show CDR1 as MDHEN and CDR2 as SYDVKM. V lost 7 bases and J lost 6, with 16 bases in between. The CDR3 spans 15 residues. CDR3 bases: TGTGCCAGCACCCCCCCCGGGGTGGGTAATTCACCCCTCCACTTT. Amino acids: CASTPPGVGNSPLHF.

This clonotype was detected a few times. The J gene is TRBJ2-1, the V gene TRBV12-3 or TRBV12-4, with D possibly being TRBD2 (6 bases). The CDR3 contains 15 residues. The V gene lost 6 bases and the J gene lost 2 bases, with 14 bases spanning the gap. The CDR3, as DNA: TGTGCCAGCAGGCCCCTTAGCGGCCCCTACAATGAGCAGTTCTTC. This encodes CASRPLSGPYNEQFF.

This clonotype was seen ten or more times. Written as DNA, the CDR3 is TGTGCCAGCAGCCAACGGACTAGTTTCGAGCAGTACTTC. This translates into CASSQRTSFEQYF. This sequence joins TRBV7-8 and TRBJ2-7; 7 bases align to TRBD2. CDR3 length equals 13 residues. V dropped 5 bases and J dropped 6; count of bases not matched to a gene: 7. Germline CDR1 SGHVS, CDR2 FQNEAQ.

The genes are TRBV7-2 and TRBJ1-5; D possibly corresponds to TRBD1 (6 bases). Germline CDR1 reads SGHTA; CDR2 reads FQGNSA. The V gene lost 4 bases and the J gene lost 0 bases, with 13 bases spanning the gap. This CDR3 comprises 16 residues. The CDR3 is CASSSDRVVSNQPQHF. The CDR3 DNA sequence: TGTGCCAGCAGCTCGGACAGAGTAGTTAGCAATCAGCCCCAGCATTTT.

V is TRBV4-2 and J is TRBJ2-3; TRBD2 matches at 13 bases. Trimming at V came to 1 base and at J to 0 bases, leaving 1 base not matched to a gene. The CDR3 runs 17 residues. Germline V gene sequence: CDR1 LGHNA, CDR2 YNFKEQ. Here the CDR3 reads CASSQGTSGGSTDTQYF. The CDR3 bases are TGTGCCAGCAGCCAAGGGACTAGCGGGGGCAGCACAGATACGCAGTATTTT.

A note on this clonotype: The junction does not match germline at one end; this may be a read error. This chain joins TRBV9 and TRBJ1-1; unclear D gene. The CDR3 sequence is 15 residues long. Germline V CDR1 and CDR2: SGDLS, YYNGEE. The CDR3 region has the DNA TGTGCCAGCAGCGCCTCTGACGCCATGAACACTGAAGCTTCCTTT. Translating it yields CASSASDAMNTEASF.

A few counts support this clonotype. The chain couples TRBV3-1 to TRBJ1-2; unclear D gene. The CDR3 covers 11 residues. Germline values: CDR1 LGHDT, CDR2 YNNKEL (reference sequence). Trimming pared 6 bases from V and 8 bases from J, leaving 10 bases between. The CDR3 DNA reads TGTGCCAGCAGAGGATCGGAGGGCTACACCTTC. Protein sequence: CASRGSEGYTF. Together with reference TRBV3-1 and TRBJ1-2, the CDR3 gives the full variable domain: DTAVSQTPKYLVTQMGNDKSIKCEQNLGHDTMYWYKQDSKKFLKIMFSYNNKELIINETVPNRFSPKSPDKAHLNLHINSLELGDSAVYFCASRGSEGYTFGSGTRLTVV.

The chain links TRBV10-1 to TRBJ1-1, with D possibly matching TRBD1 (5 bases). CDR1 and CDR2 (germline): WNHNN, SYGVQD (reference sequence). The length of the CDR3 is 12 residues. V lost 3 bases to trimming and J lost 7 bases, with 9 bases between them. The CDR3 DNA reads as TGCGCCAGCAGTGACAGGGCGGGTGAAGCTTTCTTT. Protein: CASSDRAGEAFF.

This clonotype was counted only a few times. DNA of the CDR3: TGTGCCAGCAGTCAATTGAGGGGGCAGCCCCAGCATTTT. It yields the protein CASSQLRGQPQHF. The chain combines TRBV6-1 with TRBJ1-5, with D perhaps TRBD1 (6 bases). Trimming took off 5 bases at V and 7 bases at J, with 12 bases between the two ends. Germline assignment: CDR1 MNHNS and CDR2 SASEGT. The CDR3 consists of 13 residues.

The CDR3 DNA is TGTGCCAGCAGTTACTCGGCTAGGTGGGCAGATACGCAGTATTTT. Translation: CASSYSARWADTQYF. This chain connects TRBV6-5 to TRBJ2-3; D gene unclear. The CDR3 length is 15 residues. The germline V gene encodes CDR1 MNHEY and CDR2 SVGAGI. The germline V and J ends were trimmed by 0 bases and 4 bases, with 11 bases remaining between them.

The chain has TRBV9 and TRBJ2-5; 10 bases map to TRBD2. This CDR3 contains 15 residues. Germline CDR1 SGDLS, CDR2 YYNGEE. With V trimmed by 4 bases and J by 5 bases, 8 bases remained unmatched. CDR3 amino acids: CASSLNLAGVETQYF. In nucleotides, the CDR3 is TGTGCCAGCAGCTTGAACCTAGCGGGAGTTGAGACCCAGTACTTC.

This clonotype came up a few times. The chain carries TRBV6-5 and TRBJ1-1; no reliable D call. Germline-derived CDR1 and CDR2 are MNHEY and SVGAGI. The CDR3 has 14 residues. V was shortened by 2 bases and J by 8 bases, with 15 bases between the two germline ends. CDR3 sequence: CASSYRGRGSEAFF. The CDR3 DNA sequence: TGTGCCAGCAGTTACCGGGGAAGAGGATCCGAAGCTTTCTTT.

This clonotype was counted only a few times. The chain couples TRBV6-1 to TRBJ2-5, with 8 bases fitting TRBD1. The germline gives CDR1 MNHNS, CDR2 SASEGT. The CDR3 totals 14 residues. Losses at the gene ends were 6 bases for V and 7 bases for J; bases not matched to a gene: 10. The CDR3 DNA follows: TGTGCCAGCAGAAGCCCAGGGGGCATTGGGACCCAGTACTTC. Its protein product is CASRSPGGIGTQYF.